These 21 T cell receptor beta chains were sequenced from one sample in a study of blood T cell repertoires in COVID-19. Repertoires were generated with immunoSEQ multiplex PCR, while TCRdb's copy carries only in-frame clones and drops some. The sample has 100,000 or so clones, roughly 85% seen once. Sequences were obtained from peripheral blood. These receptors were collected from a woman in her seventies with active or convalescent COVID-19.

Concerning this clone itself: Other DNA sequences in this specimen translate into the identical CDR3. V gene TRBV6-5 combines with J gene TRBJ2-7, with TRBD1 identical over 10 bases. V lost 2 bases and J lost 0; bases outside the gene matches: 1. Germline values: CDR1 MNHEY, CDR2 SVGAGI. The CDR3 extends over 15 amino acids. The CDR3 loop reads CASSYRDRGSYEQYF. The CDR3 nucleotides read TGTGCCAGCAGTTACCGGGACAGGGGCTCCTACGAGCAGTACTTC.

CDR3 DNA: TGTGCCAGCAGGAGGGAGGGGGGGGGCGGGGAGCTGTTTTTT. Protein: CASRREGGGGELFF. The rearrangement uses TRBV27 and TRBJ2-2; D is perhaps TRBD2 (7 bases). V lost 6 bases and J lost 7, with 15 bases in between. CDR3 length: 14 amino acids. In germline, CDR1 is MNHEY, CDR2 SMNVEV (reference sequence).

The rearrangement uses TRBV5-1 and TRBJ1-4, with D tentatively TRBD1 (6 bases). Germline CDR1 is SGHRS and CDR2 is YFSETQ. V was pared by 2 bases and J by 7 bases, with 9 bases between. This CDR3 comprises 13 residues. The CDR3: CASSLGQSEKLFF. CDR3 nucleotides: TGCGCCAGCAGCTTAGGACAGAGTGAAAAACTGTTTTTT.

The gene calls are TRBV9 and TRBJ2-7; 9 bases align to TRBD1. The V segment lost 1 base and the J segment 2 bases; nucleotides outside the gene matches: 4. CDR3 length: 15 residues. From germline, CDR1 is SGDLS and CDR2 YYNGEE. CDR3 loop: CASSVYGTGTYEQYF. CDR3 bases: TGTGCCAGCAGCGTATACGGGACAGGGACCTACGAGCAGTACTTC.

The gene calls are TRBV28 and TRBJ1-4, with TRBD1 matching 8 bases. Trimming removed 4 bases from V and 0 bases from J; junction bases left unmatched: 10. The CDR3 loop spans 18 amino acids. Germline values: CDR1 MDHEN, CDR2 SYDVKM. The CDR3 here is CASSSWTGRGTTNEKLFF. The CDR3 DNA reads TGTGCCAGCAGTTCCTGGACAGGGAGGGGGACAACTAATGAAAAACTGTTTTTT.

This chain uses TRBV30 with TRBJ2-3, with TRBD2 identical over 9 bases. Germline lookup yields CDR1 GTSNPN and CDR2 SVGIG (reference sequence). Germline trimming cut 0 bases from V and 6 bases from J; bases unmatched to any gene: 10. The CDR3 is 16 residues long. CDR3 coding DNA: TGTGCCTGGAGTGTGGGGACTAGCATGCCTGCGGATACGCAGTATTTT. Amino acids: CAWSVGTSMPADTQYF.

Here the CDR3 reads CASRNREWSKYNEQFF. The CDR3 bases are TGTGCCAGCAGGAACCGAGAATGGAGCAAGTACAATGAGCAGTTCTTC. The rearrangement links TRBV7-8 to TRBJ2-1; D call uncertain. The CDR3 contains 16 residues. Germline V gene sequence: CDR1 SGHVS, CDR2 FQNEAQ. Trimming took 6 bases from V and 4 from J, leaving 19 bases between them. Full variable domain (remainder filled in from reference TRBV7-8 and TRBJ2-1): GAGVSQSPRYKVAKRGQDVALRCDPISGHVSLFWYQQALGQGPEFLTYFQNEAQLDKSGLPSDRFFAERPEGSVSTLKIQRTQQEDSAVYLCASRNREWSKYNEQFFGPGTRLTVL.

This sequence joins TRBV6-5 and TRBJ2-7, with D maybe TRBD2 (5 bases). The V gene lost 4 bases and the J gene lost 6 bases, with 13 bases spanning the gap. Germline V gene sequence: CDR1 MNHEY, CDR2 SVGAGI. There are 13 residues in the CDR3. CDR3 coding DNA: TGTGCCAGCAGTTTCGGACTCGGTGGCGAGCAGTACTTC. It specifies CASSFGLGGEQYF.

The rearrangement joins TRBV18 to TRBJ2-4; perhaps TRBD2 as D (6 bases). The CDR3 spans 15 residues. Between the trimmed V and J ends, which lost 1 base and 9 bases, there was a span of 16 bases. The V gene's germline CDR1 is KGHSH and CDR2 LQKENI. The CDR3 bases are TGTGCCAGCTCACCACGAAGCAGGGAGGCGGGCATTCAGTACTTC. The encoded protein is CASSPRSREAGIQYF.

The chain is built from TRBV6-5 and TRBJ2-2, with D hard to call. Germline CDR1 reads MNHEY; CDR2 reads SVGAGI. CDR3 length: 14 amino acids. Deletions cut 7 bases from V and 5 bases from J, with 14 bases between. In DNA, the CDR3 is TGTGCCAGCACCCGAGGCAGCTCAACCGGGGAGCTGTTTTTT. The encoded protein is CASTRGSSTGELFF.

V usage is TRBV9 and J usage is TRBJ1-3; D gene unclear. CDR3 length: 15 amino acids. CDR1 is SGDLS and CDR2 is YYNGEE in the germline V gene. Between the trimmed V and J ends, which lost 3 bases and 0 bases, there was a span of 10 bases. The CDR3 DNA follows: TGTGCCAGCAGCGCTACAGTTTCCTCTGGAAACACCATATATTTT. This gives the protein CASSATVSSGNTIYF.

This chain links TRBV10-3 with TRBJ1-4; D possibly corresponds to TRBD1 (5 bases). Germline V gives CDR1 ENHRY, CDR2 SYGVKD. CDR3 length: 14 amino acids. V lost 0 bases to trimming and J lost 6 bases, with 8 bases between them. The DNA of the CDR3 is TGTGCCATCAGTGAGTCAGGGGTCGATGAAAAACTGTTTTTT. It is translated as CAISESGVDEKLFF.

This clone came up a few times. The chain has TRBV3-1 (or the pseudogene TRBV3-2) and TRBJ1-2; 9 bases agree with TRBD1. Germline lookup yields CDR1 LGHDT and CDR2 YNNKEL (reference sequence). The CDR3 runs to 16 residues. Losses at the gene ends were 0 bases for V and 3 bases for J; bases not matched to a gene: 5. CDR3 region: CASSQEATGGHYGYTF. CDR3 DNA sequence: TGTGCCAGCAGCCAAGAAGCGACAGGGGGACACTATGGCTACACCTTC.

The table lists this clone with a few counts. The V gene is TRBV4-2, the J gene TRBJ1-5; tentative D call: TRBD1 (5 bases). CDR3 size: 16 residues. Germline lookup yields CDR1 LGHNA and CDR2 YNFKEQ. Trimming pared 0 bases from V and 2 bases from J, leaving 11 bases between. CDR3 sequence reads: CASSQEWGGGNQPQHF. The CDR3 DNA follows: TGTGCCAGCAGCCAAGAATGGGGGGGAGGCAATCAGCCCCAGCATTTT.

The CDR3 loop is CASTGGTSRYNEQFF. Written as DNA, the CDR3 is TGTGCCAGCACCGGCGGGACTAGCAGGTACAATGAGCAGTTCTTC. The chain has TRBV27 and TRBJ2-1; 9 nucleotides match TRBD2. Germline CDR1 is MNHEY and CDR2 is SMNVEV (reference sequence). J gave up 4 bases and V 7 bases, and 8 bases lay outside the gene matches. The CDR3 runs 15 residues.

The chain uses TRBV5-1 and TRBJ2-7; 8 bases map to TRBD1. Germline V gene lookup returns CDR1 SGHRS and CDR2 YFSETQ. V trimming: 2 bases; J trimming: 7 bases; junction bases outside the gene matches: 8. The CDR3 is made up of 14 amino acids. The CDR3 DNA reads TGCGCCAGCAGCTTCCGGGACAGGACGCGGGAGCAGTACTTC. This sequence encodes CASSFRDRTREQYF.

The rearrangement joins TRBV18 to TRBJ2-7; 8 nucleotides align to TRBD2. This CDR3 has 15 amino acids. Germline V gene sequence: CDR1 KGHSH, CDR2 LQKENI. Trimming cost V 2 bases and J 1 base; bases outside gene matches: 4. This chain's CDR3 is CASSPLAGGSYEQYF. In nucleotides, the CDR3 is TGTGCCAGCTCACCATTGGCGGGGGGTTCCTACGAGCAGTACTTC.

CDR3 nucleotide sequence: TGTGCCAGCAGTGGCAGGGGCTGGGATCAGCCCCAGCATTTT. This codes for CASSGRGWDQPQHF. The rearrangement uses TRBV2 and TRBJ1-5, with D perhaps matching TRBD1 (6 bases). The germline V gene encodes CDR1 SNHLY and CDR2 FYNNEI. CDR3 length equals 14 residues. Trimming stripped 4 bases from V and 5 bases from J, with 12 bases between.

The CDR3 DNA follows: TGTGCCACAAGACAGTACTACAATGAGCAGTTCTTC. Translating gives CATRQYYNEQFF. This rearrangement joins TRBV19 to TRBJ2-1; TRBD1 is a possible D gene (5 bases). Germline values: CDR1 LNHDA, CDR2 SQIVND (reference sequence). There are 12 residues in the CDR3. Trimming left V 10 bases short and J 3 bases short, with 10 bases between.

This chain links TRBV18 with TRBJ1-5; D perhaps matches TRBD1 (5 bases). V lost 3 bases, J lost 3 bases, and 9 bases lay in between. Germline V gives CDR1 KGHSH, CDR2 LQKENI. The CDR3 is 14 residues long. CDR3 nucleotide sequence: TGTGCCAGCTCACCTTTGGACACCAATCAGCCCCAGCATTTT. Its translation: CASSPLDTNQPQHF.

This chain joins TRBV6-2 or TRBV6-3 and TRBJ2-5; 7 positions match TRBD2. The CDR3 sequence is 16 residues long. The trim removed 6 bases at V and 7 bases at J, leaving 17 bases unmatched. The V gene's germline CDR1 is MNHEY and CDR2 SVGEGT. This CDR3 is CASSPDRLADEGTQYF. The CDR3 nucleotides read TGTGCCAGCAGCCCCGATCGGCTAGCGGACGAGGGGACCCAGTACTTC.